This TCR beta chain was captured by sequencing in a study of tumor and adjacent non-tumor tissue in lung cancer. For the study at large: Histology: about twelve adenocarcinoma, a couple of squamous cell carcinoma, 1 small cell lung cancer.

On this clonotype itself: A read error may account for a junction end that differs from germline.

This sample's RNA came from whole unsorted tissue. CDR3 length equals 17 residues. Germline CDR1 is SGHAT and CDR2 is FQNNGV. The library came from three nested PCR rounds adapted from ARM-PCR protocols. TCRdb passed the multiplex PCR reads through MiXCR, listing each CDR3 protein once. Of 91,000 or so distinct CDR3 sequences in the sample, roughly 66% were seen once. Sequencing input: lung tumor tissue. The sequence was collected from a man aged 55 to 70 with non-small cell lung cancer. This sequence joins TRBV11-2 and TRBJ2-1; D ambiguous. The CDR3 reads CARSLVWELPYRGEQFF. The CDR3 region has the DNA TGTGCCAGGAGCTTAGTGTGGGAACTGCCTTACCGAGGAGAGCAGTTCTTC.